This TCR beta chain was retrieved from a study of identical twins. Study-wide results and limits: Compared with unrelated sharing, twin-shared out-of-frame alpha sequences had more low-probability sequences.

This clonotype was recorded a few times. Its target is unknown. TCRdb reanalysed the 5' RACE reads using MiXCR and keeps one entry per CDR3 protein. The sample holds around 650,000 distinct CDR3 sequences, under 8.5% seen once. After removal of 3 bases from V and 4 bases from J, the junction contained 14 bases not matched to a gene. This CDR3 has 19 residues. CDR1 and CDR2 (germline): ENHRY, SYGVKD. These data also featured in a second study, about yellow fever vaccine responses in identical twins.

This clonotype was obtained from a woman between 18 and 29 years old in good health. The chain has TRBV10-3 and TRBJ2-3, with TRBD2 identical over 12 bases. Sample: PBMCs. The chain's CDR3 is CAISEKQTSGGPPADTQYF. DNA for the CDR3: TGTGCCATCAGTGAAAAACAGACTAGCGGGGGCCCTCCGGCAGATACGCAGTATTTT.